The present entry profiles one T cell receptor beta chain with its context. Its antigen is unknown. The V and J ends lost 3 bases and 3 bases respectively, with 12 bases between them. Germline CDR1 reads SGHTA; CDR2 reads FQGNSA. This CDR3 region has 15 residues. MiXCR, applied by TCRdb to the 5' RACE reads, yields one record per CDR3 protein. The sample contains 550,000 to 600,000 distinct CDR3 sequences, 17% of which appear only once. These data originate in a study of T-cell memory formation after mild COVID-19. Overall study results and limits: The second-wave clones peaking on day 37 were not confirmed as SARS-CoV-2-specific. Prior to infection, memory already included some responding clones, suggesting cross-reactive memory joined. CD8+ contracting clones occupied EMRA, while CD4+ ones occupied mainly CM and EM.

The sample taken for sequencing was PBMCs or a T cell subset sorted from them (not recorded which). V gene TRBV7-2 combines with J gene TRBJ1-3; D gene uncertain. This TCR derives from an adult woman who had mild COVID-19 (a few samples of this study predate the infection). Cell type and time point are not known. In DNA form, the CDR3 reads TGTGCCAGCAGCTTGGTCGAGGGCTATGGAAACACCATATATTTT. Encoded protein: CASSLVEGYGNTIYF. Filled out from reference TRBV7-2 and TRBJ1-3, the complete variable domain reads GAGVSQSPSNKVTEKGKDVELRCDPISGHTALYWYRQSLGQGLEFLIYFQGNSAPDKSGLPSDRFSAERTGGSVSTLTIQRTQQEDSAVYLCASSLVEGYGNTIYFGEGSWLTVV.